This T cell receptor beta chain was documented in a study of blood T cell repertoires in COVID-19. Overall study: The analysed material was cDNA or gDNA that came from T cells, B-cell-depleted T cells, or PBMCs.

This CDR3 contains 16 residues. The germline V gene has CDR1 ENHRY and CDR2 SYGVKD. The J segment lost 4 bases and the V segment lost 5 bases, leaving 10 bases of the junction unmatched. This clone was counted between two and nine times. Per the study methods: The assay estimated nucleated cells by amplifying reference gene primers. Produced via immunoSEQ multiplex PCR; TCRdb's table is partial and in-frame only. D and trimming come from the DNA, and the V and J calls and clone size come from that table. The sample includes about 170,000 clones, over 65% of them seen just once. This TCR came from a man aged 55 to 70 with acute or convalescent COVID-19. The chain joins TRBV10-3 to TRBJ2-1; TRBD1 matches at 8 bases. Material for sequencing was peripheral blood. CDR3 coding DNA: TGTGCCATCAGTTACGATGACAGGGGACGTTACAATGAGCAGTTCTTC. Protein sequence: CAISYDDRGRYNEQFF.